This T cell receptor beta chain was sequenced in a study of memory CD4+ T cells and cytomegalovirus serostatus. The sort gate was single viable CD3+CD4+CD8-CD45RO+ cells for memory CD4+ T cells. Data came from immunoSEQ multiplex PCR; TCRdb stores just in-frame clones and leaves some out. The sample holds some 60,000 clones, roughly 81% seen once. The sequenced sample was memory CD4+ T cells from blood. The source of this sequence is an adult in good health and CMV-seronegative.

The CDR3 spells CSVLAGSSYNEQFF. In DNA, the CDR3 is TGCAGCGTCCTAGCGGGATCCTCCTACAATGAGCAGTTCTTC. The chain is built from TRBV29-1 and TRBJ2-1; TRBD2 matches 9 bases. The CDR3 is made up of 14 amino acids. V dropped 6 bases and J dropped 0; count of bases not matched to a gene: 3. Germline V gives CDR1 SQVTM, CDR2 ANQGSEA.